This TCR beta chain was captured by sequencing in a study of T cell repertoires in breast cancer. On the study more broadly: Breast cancer patients gave tumors, lymph nodes and blood; healthy donors gave blood. Findings of the study overall: Eight TRBV7 primers may have caused mispriming bias toward TRBV7 in shared TCRs. Shared TCRs had various nucleotide encodings, suggesting antigen-based selection and expansion. Over 15 TCR pairs recurred across seven or more tumors but rarely in control blood.

This CDR3 has 16 amino acids. V was pared by 5 bases and J by 6 bases, with 10 bases of the junction left unmatched. CDR1 is SGHTA and CDR2 is FQGNSA in the germline V gene. Paired alpha-beta TCRs of CD8+ T cells were analyzed by expanded emulsion RT-PCR. A word on this clonotype: Its cognate antigen is unknown.

Unpaired genes were suppressed by blocking oligonucleotides during a second nested PCR. TCRdb called the emulsion pairing reads again in MiXCR, with one record for every CDR3 protein. The profile shows roughly 38,000 distinct CDR3 sequences, less than 55% of them singletons. Material: CD8+ T cells. The chain links TRBV7-2 to TRBJ1-6; 7 bases match TRBD1. This clonotype was obtained from a pool of human donors with breast cancer or a healthy control (not recorded which). CDR3 bases: TGTGCCAGCAGCACACCAGGGGGGTTAAGTAATTCACCCCTCCACTTT. Translation gives CASSTPGGLSNSPLHF. Full variable domain (outside the CDR3, taken from reference TRBV7-2 and TRBJ1-6): GAGVSQSPSNKVTEKGKDVELRCDPISGHTALYWYRQSLGQGLEFLIYFQGNSAPDKSGLPSDRFSAERTGGSVSTLTIQRTQQEDSAVYLCASSTPGGLSNSPLHFGNGTRLTVT.